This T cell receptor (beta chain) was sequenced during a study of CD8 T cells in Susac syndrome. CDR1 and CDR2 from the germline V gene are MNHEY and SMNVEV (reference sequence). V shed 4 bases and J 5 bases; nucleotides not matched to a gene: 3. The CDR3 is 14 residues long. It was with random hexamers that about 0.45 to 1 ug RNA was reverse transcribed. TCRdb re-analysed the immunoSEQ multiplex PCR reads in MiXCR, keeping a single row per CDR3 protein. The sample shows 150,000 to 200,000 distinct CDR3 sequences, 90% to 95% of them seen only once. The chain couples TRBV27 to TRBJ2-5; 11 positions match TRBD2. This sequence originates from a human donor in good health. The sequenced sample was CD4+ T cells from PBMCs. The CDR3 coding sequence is TGTGCCAGCAGTTCACTAGCGGGGGTGGAGACCCAGTACTTC. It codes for CASSSLAGVETQYF.